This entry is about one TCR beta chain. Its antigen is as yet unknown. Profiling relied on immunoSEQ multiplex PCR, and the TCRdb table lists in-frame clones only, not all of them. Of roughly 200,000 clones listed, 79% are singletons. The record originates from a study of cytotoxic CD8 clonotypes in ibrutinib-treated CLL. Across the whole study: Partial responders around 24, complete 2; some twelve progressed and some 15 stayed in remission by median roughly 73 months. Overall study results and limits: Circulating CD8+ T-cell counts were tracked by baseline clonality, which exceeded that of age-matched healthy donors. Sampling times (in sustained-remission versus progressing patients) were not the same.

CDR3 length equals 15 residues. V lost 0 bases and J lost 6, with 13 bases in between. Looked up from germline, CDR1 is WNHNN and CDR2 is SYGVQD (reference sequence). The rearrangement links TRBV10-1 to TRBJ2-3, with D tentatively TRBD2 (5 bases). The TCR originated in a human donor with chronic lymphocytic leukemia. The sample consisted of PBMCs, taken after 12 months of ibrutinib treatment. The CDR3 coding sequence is TGCGCCAGCAGTGAGTCTAGAGGGAGAGCGGATACGCAGTATTTT. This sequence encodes CASSESRGRADTQYF.